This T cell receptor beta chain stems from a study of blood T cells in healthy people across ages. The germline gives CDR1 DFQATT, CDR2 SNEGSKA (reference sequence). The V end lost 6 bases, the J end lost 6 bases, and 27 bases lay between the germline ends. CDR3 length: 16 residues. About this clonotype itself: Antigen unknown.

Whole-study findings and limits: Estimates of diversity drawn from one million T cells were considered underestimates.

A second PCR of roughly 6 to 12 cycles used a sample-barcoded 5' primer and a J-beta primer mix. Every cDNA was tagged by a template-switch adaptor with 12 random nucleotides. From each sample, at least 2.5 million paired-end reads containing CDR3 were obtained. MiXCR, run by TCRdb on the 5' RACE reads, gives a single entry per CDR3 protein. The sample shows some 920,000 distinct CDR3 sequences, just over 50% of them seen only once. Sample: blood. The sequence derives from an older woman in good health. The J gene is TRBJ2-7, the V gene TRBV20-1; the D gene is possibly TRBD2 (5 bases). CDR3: CSAEDRGSSSPCEQYF. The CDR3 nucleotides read TGCAGTGCGGAGGACCGCGGATCTAGTTCTCCTTGCGAGCAGTACTTC.